A single sample gave rise to the 4 T cell receptor beta chains below, sequenced in a study of OX40 agonist ivuxolimab in advanced cancers. Sequenced by immunoSEQ multiplex PCR; TCRdb stores in-frame clones only, minus some. The sample yields 20,000 to 25,000 clones, about 79% seen once. Sequences were derived from CD4+ or CD8+ T cells sorted from blood, sampled in a trial of the OX40 agonist ivuxolimab. The origin of the receptors is an adult with an advanced solid tumor such as melanoma, head and neck, liver or kidney cancer.

The rearrangement joins TRBV11-2 to TRBJ1-1, with D perhaps TRBD1 (5 bases). Trimming left V 5 bases short and J 0 bases short, with 16 bases between. This CDR3 is 16 amino acids long. Germline V lookup: CDR1 SGHAT, CDR2 FQNNGV. CDR3 sequence: CASSQVGGGMNTEAFF. As DNA, the CDR3 is TGTGCCAGCAGCCAGGTGGGGGGGGGAATGAACACTGAAGCTTTCTTT. The full variable domain, rest sourced from reference TRBV11-2 and TRBJ1-1, is EAGVAQSPRYKIIEKRQSVAFWCNPISGHATLYWYQQILGQGPKLLIQFQNNGVVDDSQLPKDRFSAERLKGVDSTLKIQPAKLEDSAVYLCASSQVGGGMNTEAFFGQGTRLTVV.

The chain recombines TRBV4-1 with TRBJ2-3; 9 bases are shared with TRBD2. The J segment lost 7 bases and the V segment lost 0 bases, leaving 11 bases of the junction unmatched. Per germline, CDR1 MGHRA and CDR2 YSYEKL. The CDR3 consists of 17 residues. CDR3 sequence reads: CASSQEVARGGKHTQYF. The CDR3 nucleotides are TGCGCCAGCAGCCAAGAGGTGGCGCGGGGGGGCAAACATACGCAGTATTTT.

The J gene is TRBJ2-5, the V gene TRBV2; D is unresolved. The CDR3 loop spans 12 amino acids. Germline CDR1 and CDR2: SNHLY and FYNNEI. Trimming pared 7 bases from V and 2 bases from J, leaving 8 bases between. The CDR3 region is CASTFSQETQYF. CDR3 bases: TGTGCCAGCACCTTCAGTCAAGAGACCCAGTACTTC.

This rearrangement joins TRBV30 to TRBJ1-2; TRBD1 agrees at 8 bases. V lost 2 bases and J lost 4; bases outside the gene matches: 6. Germline CDR1 reads GTSNPN; CDR2 reads SVGIG (reference sequence). The CDR3 loop spans 14 amino acids. This chain's CDR3 is CAWSQGAVGYGYTF. Written as DNA, the CDR3 is TGTGCCTGGAGTCAGGGGGCGGTTGGCTATGGCTACACCTTC.